Following are 2 T cell receptor beta chains from one sample sequenced in a study of blood T cells in healthy people across ages. A sample-barcoded 5' primer and a J-beta primer mix were used in a second PCR of about 6 to 12 cycles. TCRdb independently ran MiXCR on the 5' RACE reads; one entry per CDR3 protein. The top ten hold around 8% of the sample, which has about 1,500,000 distinct CDR3 sequences, around 39% seen once. Sequencing was performed on blood. These receptors originate from a woman between 18 and 30 years old in good health.

Notes on this clonotype: A much bigger clone sits one base away, suggesting this may be a read error. The genes are TRBV20-1 and TRBJ2-7; D not resolved. In germline, CDR1 is DFQATT, CDR2 SNEGSKA (reference sequence). This CDR3 has 13 amino acids. V was shortened by 4 bases and J by 2 bases, with 12 bases between the two germline ends. The CDR3 region has the DNA TGCAGTGCTATTACGGTTAGCCCCTACGAGCAGTACTTC. This gives the protein CSAITVSPYEQYF.

This clonotype was detected only a few times. The chain couples TRBV11-2 to TRBJ2-3; D might be TRBD1 (6 bases). The germline V and J ends were trimmed by 5 bases and 0 bases, with 15 bases remaining between them. CDR1 is SGHAT and CDR2 is FQNNGV in the germline V gene. The length of the CDR3 is 16 residues. In DNA, the CDR3 is TGTGCCAGCAGCCCCATCCGGGACACGAGCACAGATACGCAGTATTTT. Residues: CASSPIRDTSTDTQYF. The variable domain in full, completed from reference TRBV11-2 and TRBJ2-3, reads EAGVAQSPRYKIIEKRQSVAFWCNPISGHATLYWYQQILGQGPKLLIQFQNNGVVDDSQLPKDRFSAERLKGVDSTLKIQPAKLEDSAVYLCASSPIRDTSTDTQYFGPGTRLTVL.